This section outlines one TCR beta chain sequence together with its context. Its cognate antigen is unknown. This sample was taken from a study of cytomegalovirus exposure and HLA in healthy donors. Study-wide context: It was reported in a later analysis that the 120 or so validation repertoires used the same platform as the approximately 690 first-cohort repertoires. Broader study findings: Usually a TCR sequence was rare, but some public TCRs were found in many donors.

Generated by immunoSEQ multiplex PCR, the TCRdb table keeps only in-frame clones and is missing some. The sample records over 150,000 clones, 80% to 90% being singletons. The clonotype comes from a woman aged 25 to 39 in good health and CMV-seronegative. Sequencing used PBMCs.

DNA of the CDR3: TGTGCCTGGAATGGCGCTAGCGGTACCTACAATGAGCAGTTCTTC. This gives the protein CAWNGASGTYNEQFF. V and J are TRBV30 and TRBJ2-1; TRBD2 agrees at 7 bases. The CDR3 totals 15 residues. The V gene end was trimmed by 4 bases and the J gene end by 2 bases; junction bases not matched to a gene: 8. Germline values: CDR1 GTSNPN, CDR2 SVGIG (reference sequence).